The 16 T cell receptor beta chains reported below all come from one sample, sequenced in a study of T cells in Graves' hyperthyroidism and ophthalmopathy. TCR beta CDR3 region amplification was performed from RNA transcripts. A first-round RT-PCR of the TCR CDR3 used the HTBI primer set. TCRdb redid the calling of the multiplex PCR reads with MiXCR, one entry per CDR3 protein. The sample yields 470,000 or so distinct CDR3 sequences, 20% seen once. The source material was blood. These TCRs come from a man aged 18-30 years with Graves' hyperthyroidism.

With respect to this clonotype: This likely comes from a read error, as the CDR3 has no conserved phenylalanine or tryptophan at its end. The rearrangement joins TRBV27 to TRBJ1-2; D is uncertain. The CDR3 has 12 amino acids. Germline-derived CDR1 and CDR2 are MNHEY and SMNVEV (reference sequence). The CDR3 DNA reads as TGTGCCGGCAGTTTAAAGGGCTATGGCTACACCGTC. Translation: CAGSLKGYGYTV.

This clonotype was counted at least ten times. The chain joins TRBV13 to TRBJ2-7, with TRBD2 matching over 8 bases. Germline trimming cut 5 bases from V and 2 bases from J; bases unmatched to any gene: 8. Germline V gene data show CDR1 as PRHDT and CDR2 as FYEKMQ (reference sequence). The CDR3 consists of 15 residues. In DNA form, the CDR3 reads TGTGCCAGCAGCCGGGGGGGAGTATCTACCTACGAGCAGTACTTC. Translation gives CASSRGGVSTYEQYF.

The genes are TRBV2 and TRBJ1-2; D unclear. Germline loops: CDR1 SNHLY, CDR2 FYNNEI. Trimming removed 8 bases at V and 1 base at J, with 11 bases between. CDR3 length equals 13 residues. The CDR3 DNA is TGTGCCAGCCGGAGAACCGATAACTATGGCTACACCTTC. Translation: CASRRTDNYGYTF.

The CDR3 is CASSLSSNTGELFF. For the CDR3, the DNA is TGTGCCAGCAGCTTATCATCTAACACCGGGGAGCTGTTTTTT. The chain uses TRBV7-3 and TRBJ2-2, with D unresolved. The CDR3 covers 14 residues. V shed 2 bases and J shed 2 bases, with 6 bases lying between them. Germline V gene sequence: CDR1 SGHTA, CDR2 FQGTGA.

The CDR3 spells CASSFDRFNSPLHF. CDR3 nucleotide sequence: TGTGCCAGCAGTTTTGACAGGTTTAATTCACCCCTCCACTTT. This rearrangement joins TRBV12-3 or TRBV12-4 to TRBJ1-6; D might be TRBD1 (6 bases). V lost 3 bases and J 6 bases, leaving 9 bases between the germline ends. The CDR3 has 14 residues.

The J gene is TRBJ2-5, the V gene TRBV6-1; 8 bases fit TRBD2. From germline, CDR1 is MNHNS and CDR2 SASEGT. Losses at the gene ends were 1 base for V and 0 bases for J; bases not matched to a gene: 10. This CDR3 region has 18 residues. The CDR3 sequence: CASSEGRGLAGYQETQYF. The CDR3 coding sequence is TGTGCCAGCAGTGAAGGTCGCGGGTTAGCGGGGTACCAAGAGACCCAGTACTTC.

At least ten counts were recorded for this clonotype. The genes are TRBV6-1 and TRBJ2-7; 8 bases are shared with TRBD2. The CDR3 is 15 residues long. V lost 0 bases, J lost 3 bases, and 4 bases stayed unmatched. CDR1 and CDR2 (germline): MNHNS, SASEGT. In nucleotides, the CDR3 is TGTGCCAGCAGTGAAGCCAGCGGGGGAATCTACGAGCAGTACTTC. Its protein is CASSEASGGIYEQYF.

This clonotype occurred many times. V gene TRBV6-1 combines with J gene TRBJ1-1, with D possibly being TRBD1 (5 bases). Trimming removed 7 bases at V and 1 base at J, with 16 bases between. CDR1 and CDR2 from the germline V gene are MNHNS and SASEGT. The CDR3 covers 15 residues. This chain's CDR3 is CASTRDRRSNTEAFF. CDR3 bases: TGTGCCAGCACCCGGGACCGGCGTTCGAACACTGAAGCTTTCTTT.

This clonotype was counted ten times or more. The chain couples TRBV19 to TRBJ1-5, with unresolved D. Looked up from germline, CDR1 is LNHDA and CDR2 is SQIVND (reference sequence). The ends were cut back, 1 base at V and 6 bases at J, with 7 bases in the middle. This CDR3 comprises 13 residues. The CDR3 protein is CASSIAAAQPQHF. The CDR3 DNA reads as TGTGCCAGTAGTATAGCGGCTGCTCAGCCCCAGCATTTT.

The rearrangement links TRBV6-2 or TRBV6-3 to TRBJ1-1; the D is unclear. Germline CDR1 reads MNHEY; CDR2 reads SVGEGT. Trimming shortened V by 7 bases and J by 5 bases, and 14 bases separated the two germline ends. There are 13 residues in the CDR3. The CDR3 here is CASTGREGTEAFF. The CDR3 bases are TGTGCCAGCACTGGAAGGGAGGGAACTGAAGCTTTCTTT.

In this sample, this clonotype turned up many times. The chain carries TRBV28 and TRBJ1-1; D is unresolved. V was trimmed by 6 bases and J by 0 bases, leaving 17 bases between them. The CDR3 length is 16 residues. Germline lookup yields CDR1 MDHEN and CDR2 SYDVKM. For the CDR3, the DNA is TGTGCCAGCAGCCCTCCCTTTGGAGCCATGAACACTGAAGCTTTCTTT. As protein: CASSPPFGAMNTEAFF.

The chain links TRBV28 to TRBJ2-1, with TRBD1 identical over 10 bases. In germline, CDR1 is MDHEN, CDR2 SYDVKM. V dropped 7 bases and J dropped 4; count of bases not matched to a gene: 4. CDR3 size: 14 residues. The CDR3 DNA follows: TGTGCCAGCATCCGGGACAGGGGTTACAATGAGCAGTTCTTC. Protein product: CASIRDRGYNEQFF.

Ten or more counts support this clonotype. The V and J genes are TRBV2 and TRBJ1-3; D unresolved. Germline CDR1 reads SNHLY; CDR2 reads FYNNEI. The V end was cut by 6 bases, the J end by 5 bases, with 8 bases between. CDR3 size: 12 residues. The CDR3 loop is CASRQWRNTIYF. CDR3 bases: TGTGCCAGCAGGCAATGGAGAAACACCATATATTTT.

The J gene is TRBJ1-5, the V gene TRBV4-1; TRBD1 agrees at 7 bases. Trimming at V came to 3 bases and at J to 2 bases, leaving 7 bases not matched to a gene. CDR3 length equals 16 residues. The V gene's germline CDR1 is MGHRA and CDR2 YSYEKL. The CDR3 here is CASSHKTGDGNQPQHF. CDR3 DNA: TGCGCCAGCAGCCACAAAACAGGGGATGGCAATCAGCCCCAGCATTTT.

In its sample, this clonotype was seen many times. The rearrangement uses TRBV2 and TRBJ2-7; 7 positions agree with TRBD2. The ends lost 7 bases at V and 6 bases at J; junction bases unmatched: 15. This CDR3 is 15 amino acids long. Germline-derived CDR1 and CDR2 are SNHLY and FYNNEI. CDR3 sequence reads: CASKWEGLRGSEQYF. The CDR3 coding sequence is TGTGCCAGCAAATGGGAGGGGCTCCGAGGGTCCGAGCAGTACTTC.

At least ten counts were recorded for this clonotype. This chain connects TRBV30 to TRBJ2-2; D not resolved. This CDR3 has 12 residues. Germline V gives CDR1 GTSNPN, CDR2 SVGIG (reference sequence). The V end lost 6 bases, the J end lost 4 bases, and 9 bases lay between the germline ends. CDR3: CACRAFTGELFF. As DNA, the CDR3 is TGTGCCTGTAGGGCCTTCACCGGGGAGCTGTTTTTT. Full variable domain (missing parts from reference TRBV30 and TRBJ2-2): SQTIHQWPATLVQPVGSPLSLECTVEGTSNPNLYWYRQAAGRGLQLLFYSVGIGQISSEVPQNLSASRPQDRQFILSSKKLLLSDSGFYLCACRAFTGELFFGEGSRLTVL.